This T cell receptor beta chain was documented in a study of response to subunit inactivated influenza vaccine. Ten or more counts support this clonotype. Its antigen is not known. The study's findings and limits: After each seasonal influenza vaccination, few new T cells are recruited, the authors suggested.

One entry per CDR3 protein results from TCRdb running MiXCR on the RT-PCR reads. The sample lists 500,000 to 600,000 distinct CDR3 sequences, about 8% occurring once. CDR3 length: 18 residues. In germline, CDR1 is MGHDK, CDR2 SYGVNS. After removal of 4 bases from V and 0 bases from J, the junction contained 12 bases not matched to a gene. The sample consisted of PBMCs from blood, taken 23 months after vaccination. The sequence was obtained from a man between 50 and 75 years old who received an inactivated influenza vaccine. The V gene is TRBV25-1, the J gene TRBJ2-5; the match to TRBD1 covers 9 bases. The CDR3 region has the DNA TGTGCCAGCAGTGCGCGCAGGGGACAGGGAATGAACCAAGAGACCCAGTACTTC. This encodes CASSARRGQGMNQETQYF.